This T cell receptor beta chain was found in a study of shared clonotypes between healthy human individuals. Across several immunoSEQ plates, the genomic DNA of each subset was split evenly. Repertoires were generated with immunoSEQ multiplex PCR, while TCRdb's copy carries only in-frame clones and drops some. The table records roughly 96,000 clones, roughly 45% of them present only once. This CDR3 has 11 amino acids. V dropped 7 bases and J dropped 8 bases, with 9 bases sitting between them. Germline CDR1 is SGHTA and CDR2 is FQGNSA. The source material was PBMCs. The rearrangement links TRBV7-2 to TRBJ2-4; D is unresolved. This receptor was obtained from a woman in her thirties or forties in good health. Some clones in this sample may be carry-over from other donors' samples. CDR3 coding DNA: TGTGCCAGCACATTATTTGACATTCAGTACTTC. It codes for CASTLFDIQYF.